The T cell receptor (beta chain) under discussion was sequenced for a study of T cells in Graves' hyperthyroidism and ophthalmopathy. As for this clonotype: The conserved final phenylalanine or tryptophan is absent from the CDR3, which likely points to a read error.

Amplification yielded TCR beta CDR3 regions, with RNA transcripts as the source. Carried out on the TCR CDR3, a first-round RT-PCR used the HTBI primer set. TCRdb re-called the multiplex PCR reads with MiXCR, one entry per CDR3 protein. Of fewer than 650,000 distinct CDR3 sequences listed, 11% to 15% are singletons. Diagnostic decisions used clinical symptoms, serum thyroxine and TRAb, thyroid ultrasound and orbital computed tomography. Germline lookup yields CDR1 DFQATT and CDR2 SNEGSKA (reference sequence). Trimming at V came to 6 bases and at J to 5 bases, leaving 7 bases not matched to a gene. The CDR3 is made up of 13 amino acids.

Material for sequencing was blood. The source is a woman aged 40 to 50 with Graves' hyperthyroidism. This rearrangement joins TRBV20-1 to TRBJ2-1, with 7 positions matching TRBD2. The DNA for the CDR3 is TGCAGTGCCCGGGGGGAGAGAGACAATGAGCAGTTCCTC. As protein: CSARGERDNEQFL.